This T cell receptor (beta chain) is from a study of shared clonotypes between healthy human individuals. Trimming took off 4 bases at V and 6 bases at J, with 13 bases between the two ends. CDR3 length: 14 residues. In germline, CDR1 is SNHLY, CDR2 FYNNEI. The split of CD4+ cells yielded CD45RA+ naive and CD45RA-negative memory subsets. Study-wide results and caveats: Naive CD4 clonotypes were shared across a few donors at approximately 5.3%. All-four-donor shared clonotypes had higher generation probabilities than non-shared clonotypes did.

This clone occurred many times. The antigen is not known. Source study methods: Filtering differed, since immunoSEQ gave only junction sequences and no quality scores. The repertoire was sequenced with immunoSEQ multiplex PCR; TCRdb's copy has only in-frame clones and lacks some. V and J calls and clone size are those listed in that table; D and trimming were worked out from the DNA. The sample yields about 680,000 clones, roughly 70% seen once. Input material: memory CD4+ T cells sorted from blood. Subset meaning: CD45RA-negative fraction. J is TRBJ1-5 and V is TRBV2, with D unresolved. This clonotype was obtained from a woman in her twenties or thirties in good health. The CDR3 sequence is CASSVKGRTQPQHF. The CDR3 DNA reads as TGTGCCAGCAGTGTGAAAGGCAGAACTCAGCCCCAGCATTTT. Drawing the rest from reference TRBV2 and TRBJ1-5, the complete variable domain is EPEVTQTPSHQVTQMGQEVILRCVPISNHLYFYWYRQILGQKVEFLVSFYNNEISEKSEIFDDQFSVERPDGSNFTLKIRSTKLEDSAMYFCASSVKGRTQPQHFGDGTRLSIL.